This T cell receptor beta chain was sequenced in a study of T cell responses to AZD1222 COVID-19 vaccine. The study, taken as a whole, reports: Among those given AZD1222, only five or six were seropositive at baseline.

Profiled with immunoSEQ multiplex PCR; TCRdb holds only in-frame clones, not every one. The data contain about 93,000 clones, approximately 89% of them singletons. The CDR3 consists of 14 residues. V lost 0 bases to trimming and J lost 3 bases, with 7 bases between them. Germline V gene lookup returns CDR1 SGHDT and CDR2 YYEEEE. Worth noting for this clone: Its antigen is still unknown.

The clonotype was recovered from an adult in good health. This specimen was peripheral blood, taken on day 0 of MenACWY control vaccination. The chain joins TRBV5-6 to TRBJ2-1, with D possibly being TRBD2 (6 bases). The CDR3 bases are TGTGCCAGCAGCTTGGCCGGGAGCTACAATGAGCAGTTCTTC. Protein product: CASSLAGSYNEQFF.